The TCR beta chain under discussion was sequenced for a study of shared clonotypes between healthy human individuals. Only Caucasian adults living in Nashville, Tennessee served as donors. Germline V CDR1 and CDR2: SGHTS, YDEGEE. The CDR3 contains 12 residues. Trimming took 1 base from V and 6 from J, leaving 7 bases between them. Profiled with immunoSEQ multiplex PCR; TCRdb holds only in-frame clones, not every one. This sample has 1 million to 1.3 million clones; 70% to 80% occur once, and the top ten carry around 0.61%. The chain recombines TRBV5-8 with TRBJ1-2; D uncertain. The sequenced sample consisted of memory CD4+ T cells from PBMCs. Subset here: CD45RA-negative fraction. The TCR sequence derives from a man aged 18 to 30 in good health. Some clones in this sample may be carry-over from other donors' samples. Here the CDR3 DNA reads TGTGCCAGCAGCTTGCTTGCGGATGGCTACACCTTC. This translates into CASSLLADGYTF.